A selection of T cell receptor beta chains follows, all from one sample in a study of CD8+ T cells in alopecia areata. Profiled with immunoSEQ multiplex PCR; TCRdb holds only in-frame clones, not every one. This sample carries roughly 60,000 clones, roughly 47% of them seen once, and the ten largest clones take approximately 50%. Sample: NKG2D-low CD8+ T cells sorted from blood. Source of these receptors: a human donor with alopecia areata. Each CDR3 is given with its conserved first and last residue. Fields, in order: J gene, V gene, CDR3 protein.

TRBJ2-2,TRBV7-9,CASSSGAGELFF
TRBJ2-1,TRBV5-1,CASSFLAGGPQTYNEQFF
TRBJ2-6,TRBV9,CASSAEPRDSKRSGANVLTF
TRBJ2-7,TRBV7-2,CASSFDKSSGNNRYEQYF
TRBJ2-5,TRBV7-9,CASTGEVEETQYF
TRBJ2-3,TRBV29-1,CSVPSRGRGTDTQYF
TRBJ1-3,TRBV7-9,CASSQDRSSGNTIYF
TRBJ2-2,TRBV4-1,CASSQEVTRITGELFF
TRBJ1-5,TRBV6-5,CASSYSRGQPQHF
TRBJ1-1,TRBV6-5,CASSFHRNTEAFF
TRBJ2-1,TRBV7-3,CASSQSRGTSPNEQFF
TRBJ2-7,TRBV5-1,CASSPLGGTSYEQYF
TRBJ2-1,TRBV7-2,CASSSGYNEQFF
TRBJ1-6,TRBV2,CASSEYYSTDSYNSPLHF
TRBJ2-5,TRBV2,CASSEANRQETQYF
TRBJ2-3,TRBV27,CASSLSGDTQYF
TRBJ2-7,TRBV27,CASTQGAGSSYEQYF
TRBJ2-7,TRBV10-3,CAISGNYEQYF
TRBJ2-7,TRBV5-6,CASSLAGRYYEQYF
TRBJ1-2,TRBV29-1,CSVEHRDGYTF
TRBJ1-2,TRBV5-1,CASSSLRVRDGGAFGYTF
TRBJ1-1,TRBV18,CASSPGSNTEAFF
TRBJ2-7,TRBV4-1,CASGRGDYEQYF
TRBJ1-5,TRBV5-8,CASSLEGKGHQPQHF
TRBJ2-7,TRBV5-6,CASSVTGTVYEQYF
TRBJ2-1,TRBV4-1,CASSQLWGASNEQFF
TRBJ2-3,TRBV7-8,CASRPIGGGGRADTQYF
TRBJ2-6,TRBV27,CASSFGKPSGANVLTF
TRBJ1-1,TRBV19,CASSIGPEAFF
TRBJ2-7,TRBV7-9,CASSLDQGALYSYEQYF
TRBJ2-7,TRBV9,CASSGSGEQYF
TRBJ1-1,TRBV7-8,CASSTTGGTEAFF
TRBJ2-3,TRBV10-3,CAISGLAGLDTQYF
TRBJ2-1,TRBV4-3,CASSQVSGGSYNEQFF
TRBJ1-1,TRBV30,CAWDSDTNTEAFF
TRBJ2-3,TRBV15,CATSRVRGSGADTQYF
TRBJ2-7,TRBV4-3,CASSQDRGSYEQYF
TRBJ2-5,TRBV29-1,CSVPRWDRERETQYF
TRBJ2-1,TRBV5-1,CASSLGLAGVVLHNEQFF
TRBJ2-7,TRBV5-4,CASSPGQGGYEQYF
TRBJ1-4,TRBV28,CASSQLGSREPPEKLFF
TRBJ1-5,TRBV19,CASSIYGESSNQPQHF
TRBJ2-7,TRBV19,CASSIVGGGPAYEQYF
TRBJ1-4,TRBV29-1,CSVGGALAEGQGDEKLFF
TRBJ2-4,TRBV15,CATSRDSGGGSDIQYF
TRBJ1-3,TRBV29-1,CSVVWGMGDTIYF
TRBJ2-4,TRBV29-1,CSAAPDRAAKNIQYF
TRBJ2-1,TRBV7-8,CASSLEGADEQFF
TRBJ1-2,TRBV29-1,CSVQGTYGYTF
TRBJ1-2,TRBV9,CASSERVNGYTF